This TCR beta chain was recovered during a study of blood T cell repertoires in COVID-19. Study summary: There were acute and convalescent COVID-19 samples, and they came from the United States, Italy and Spain. The analysed material was cDNA or gDNA that came from T cells, B-cell-depleted T cells, or PBMCs.

Per the original methods: Reference gene primer amplification gave estimated nucleated cell counts. The data were produced by immunoSEQ multiplex PCR, yet TCRdb's version contains in-frame clones alone and is incomplete. V, J and clone size are those of that table, while D and trimming were read from the DNA. The table records about 74,000 clones, around nine tenths of them present only once. This sequence was found in a human donor in a cohort sampled during active COVID-19. The source material was peripheral blood.

The CDR3: CASSFNEEAQHF. Here the CDR3 DNA reads TGTGCCAGCAGCTTTAATGAGGAGGCTCAGCATTTT. The chain combines TRBV7-9 with TRBJ1-5; D unresolved. The CDR3 totals 12 residues. The V gene lost 3 bases and the J gene lost 13 bases, with 13 bases spanning the gap. Per the germline V gene, CDR1 is SEHNR and CDR2 is FQNEAQ (reference sequence).